This T cell receptor (beta chain) was documented in a study of blood T cell repertoires in COVID-19. The CDR3 is 13 residues long. CDR1 and CDR2 (germline): SNHLY, FYNNEI. The germline V and J ends were trimmed by 5 bases and 7 bases, with 15 bases remaining between them. Sequencing used immunoSEQ multiplex PCR; TCRdb keeps in-frame clones, though not all of them. Of some 120,000 clones listed, approximately 80% were seen once; the top ten hold roughly 15%. Input material: peripheral blood. This chain uses TRBV2 with TRBJ2-7, with D perhaps TRBD2 (6 bases). This receptor was obtained from a woman aged 50 to 65 with acute or convalescent COVID-19. CDR3 in DNA: TGTGCCAGCAGTCCCCTCGGGGCGGGGGAGCAGTACTTC. It codes for CASSPLGAGEQYF.